Each of the 9 T cell receptor beta chains below was sequenced from the same sample in a study of cytomegalovirus exposure and HLA in healthy donors. Amplification used 60 Vbeta primers and 13 Jbeta primers. Libraries were prepared by immunoSEQ multiplex PCR; TCRdb keeps only in-frame clonotypes and omits some of them. The table has just over 150,000 clones, around four fifths seen once. The sample comprised PBMCs. These TCRs come from a woman aged 25 to 39 in good health and CMV-seronegative.

The chain combines TRBV5-6 with TRBJ2-3; TRBD2 aligns across 7 bases. CDR3 length equals 16 residues. The germline CDR1 and CDR2 sequences are SGHDT and YYEEEE. The junction had 6 bases not matched to a gene; V was cut back by 0 bases and J by 2 bases. The CDR3 DNA is TGTGCCAGCAGCTTGGATTCTAGCGGATACACAGATACGCAGTATTTT. Translation gives CASSLDSSGYTDTQYF.

This clone came up once. The rearrangement links TRBV6-1 to TRBJ2-3, with D hard to call. There are 16 residues in the CDR3. CDR1 MNHNS and CDR2 SASEGT come from the germline V gene. V shed 1 base and J shed 2 bases, with 13 bases lying between them. CDR3: CASSEGPLPPTDTQYF. CDR3 nucleotide sequence: TGTGCCAGCAGTGAAGGGCCTCTCCCGCCCACAGATACGCAGTATTTT.

A single count supports this clone. The chain has TRBV5-1 and TRBJ1-3; tentatively, D is TRBD1 (5 bases). Germline values: CDR1 SGHRS, CDR2 YFSETQ. CDR3 length: 15 amino acids. The V and J ends lost 1 base and 2 bases respectively, with 10 bases between them. The CDR3: CASSLIGGAGNTIYF. The CDR3 nucleotides read TGCGCCAGCAGCTTGATCGGGGGGGCTGGAAACACCATATATTTT.

This CDR3 reads CASSDHPSGGSYEQYF. CDR3 bases: TGCGCCAGCAGCGATCACCCTAGCGGGGGGAGTTACGAGCAGTACTTC. The V and J genes are TRBV5-1 and TRBJ2-5; 11 bases line up with TRBD2. The J call could be wrong; TRBJ2-7 is a better fit for the DNA end. Per the germline V gene, CDR1 is SGHRS and CDR2 is YFSETQ. The CDR3 sequence is 16 residues long.

The chain recombines TRBV6-5 with TRBJ2-7; TRBD1 matches at 8 bases. The CDR3 has 14 residues. Trimming took 0 bases from V and 5 from J; bases not matched to a gene: 3. Germline V gives CDR1 MNHEY, CDR2 SVGAGI. CDR3 coding DNA: TGTGCCAGCAGTTACTCCTCAGGGGGCAACGAGCAGTACTTC. It yields the protein CASSYSSGGNEQYF.

The chain recombines TRBV2 with TRBJ2-1, with TRBD2 matching over 9 bases. The length of the CDR3 is 15 residues. After removal of 6 bases from V and 1 base from J, the junction contained 4 bases not matched to a gene. Germline V CDR1 and CDR2: SNHLY, FYNNEI. The CDR3 protein is CASRQLAGSYNEQFF. The CDR3 bases are TGTGCCAGCAGGCAGCTAGCGGGATCCTACAATGAGCAGTTCTTC.

The V call is TRBV10-3, the J call TRBJ2-3, with D possibly TRBD2 on 6 matching bases. The ends were cut back, 6 bases at V and 1 base at J, with 20 bases in the middle. Germline V gene lookup returns CDR1 ENHRY and CDR2 SYGVKD. This CDR3 contains 17 residues. DNA of the CDR3: TGTGCCATCAGAGACCCATTGACAGAGCGGGGCACAGATACGCAGTATTTT. This sequence encodes CAIRDPLTERGTDTQYF.

The V call is TRBV18, the J call TRBJ1-6, with TRBD1 as a possible D gene (5 bases). Germline loops: CDR1 KGHSH, CDR2 LQKENI. CDR3 length: 17 amino acids. The V and J ends lost 3 bases and 9 bases respectively, with 21 bases between them. This chain's CDR3 is CASSPGHNRERPSPLHF. For the CDR3, the DNA is TGTGCCAGCTCACCGGGGCATAACCGGGAGCGTCCTTCACCCCTCCACTTT.

The chain has TRBV27 and TRBJ2-7, with TRBD2 matching over 9 bases. The CDR3 has 16 residues. With 6 bases clipped from V and 1 base from J, the junction kept 10 bases outside the gene matches. Per the germline V gene, CDR1 is MNHEY and CDR2 is SMNVEV (reference sequence). The CDR3 is CASSSSSGELSYEQYF. CDR3 in DNA: TGTGCCAGCAGCTCTTCTAGCGGGGAGCTTTCCTACGAGCAGTACTTC.